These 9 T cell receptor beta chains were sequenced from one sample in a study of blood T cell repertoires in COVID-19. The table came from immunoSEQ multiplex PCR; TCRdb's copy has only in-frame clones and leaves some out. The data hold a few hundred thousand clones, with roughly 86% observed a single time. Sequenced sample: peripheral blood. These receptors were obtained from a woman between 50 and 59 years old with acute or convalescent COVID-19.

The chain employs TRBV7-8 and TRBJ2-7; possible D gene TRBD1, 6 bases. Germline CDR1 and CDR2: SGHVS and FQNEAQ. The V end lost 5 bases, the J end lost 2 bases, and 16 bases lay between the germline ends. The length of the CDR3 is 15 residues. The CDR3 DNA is TGTGCCAGCAGCGACTACAGGGTTCGAACCTACGAGCAGTACTTC. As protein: CASSDYRVRTYEQYF.

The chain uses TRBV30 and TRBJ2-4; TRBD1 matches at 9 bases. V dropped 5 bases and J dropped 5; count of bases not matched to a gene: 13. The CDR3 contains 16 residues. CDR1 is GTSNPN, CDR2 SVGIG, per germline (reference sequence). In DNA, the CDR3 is TGTGCCTGGGAAAAGATGGGACAGGGCTCTGAAAACATTCAGTACTTC. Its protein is CAWEKMGQGSENIQYF.

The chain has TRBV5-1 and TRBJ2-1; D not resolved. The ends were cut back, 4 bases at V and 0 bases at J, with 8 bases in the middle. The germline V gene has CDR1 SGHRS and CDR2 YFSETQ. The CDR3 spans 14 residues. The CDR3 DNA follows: TGCGCCAGCAGCGGTCTCAGCTCCTACAATGAGCAGTTCTTC. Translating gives CASSGLSSYNEQFF.

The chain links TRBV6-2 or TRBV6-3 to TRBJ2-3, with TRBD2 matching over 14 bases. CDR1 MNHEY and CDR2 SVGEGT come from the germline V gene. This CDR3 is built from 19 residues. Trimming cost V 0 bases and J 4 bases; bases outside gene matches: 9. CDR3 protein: CASSYSTLGTSGSADTQYF. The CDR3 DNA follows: TGTGCCAGCAGTTACTCGACCTTGGGGACTAGCGGGAGTGCAGATACGCAGTATTTT.

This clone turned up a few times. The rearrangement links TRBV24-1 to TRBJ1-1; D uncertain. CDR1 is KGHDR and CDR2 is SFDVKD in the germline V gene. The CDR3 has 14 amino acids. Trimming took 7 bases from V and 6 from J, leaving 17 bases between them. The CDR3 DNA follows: TGTGCCACCAGGCCAATAACAGCAATGGCTGAAGCTTTCTTT. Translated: CATRPITAMAEAFF.

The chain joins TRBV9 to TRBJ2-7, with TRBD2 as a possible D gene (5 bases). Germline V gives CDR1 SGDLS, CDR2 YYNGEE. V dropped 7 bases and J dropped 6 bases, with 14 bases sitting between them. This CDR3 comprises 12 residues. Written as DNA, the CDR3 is TGTGCCAGCGGCAGGCAAGGGAGCGAGCAGTACTTC. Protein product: CASGRQGSEQYF.

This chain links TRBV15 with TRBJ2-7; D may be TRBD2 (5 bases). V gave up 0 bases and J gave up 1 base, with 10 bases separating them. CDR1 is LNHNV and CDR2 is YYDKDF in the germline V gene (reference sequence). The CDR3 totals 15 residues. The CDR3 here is CATSREVGESYEQYF. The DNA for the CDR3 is TGTGCCACCAGCAGAGAAGTTGGGGAGTCCTACGAGCAGTACTTC.

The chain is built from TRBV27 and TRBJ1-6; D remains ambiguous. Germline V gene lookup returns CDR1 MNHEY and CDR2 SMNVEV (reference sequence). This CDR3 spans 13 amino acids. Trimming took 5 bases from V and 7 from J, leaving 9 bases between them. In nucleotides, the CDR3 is TGTGCCAGCAGTCCGACGGGGAATTCACCCCTCCACTTT. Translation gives CASSPTGNSPLHF.

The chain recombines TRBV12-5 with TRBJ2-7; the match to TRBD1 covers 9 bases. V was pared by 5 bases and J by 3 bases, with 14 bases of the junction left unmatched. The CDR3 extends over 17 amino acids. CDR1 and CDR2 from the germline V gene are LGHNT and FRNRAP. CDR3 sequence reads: CASGRQTPGQGDYEQYF. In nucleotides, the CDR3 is TGTGCTAGTGGTCGACAGACTCCGGGACAGGGAGACTACGAGCAGTACTTC.